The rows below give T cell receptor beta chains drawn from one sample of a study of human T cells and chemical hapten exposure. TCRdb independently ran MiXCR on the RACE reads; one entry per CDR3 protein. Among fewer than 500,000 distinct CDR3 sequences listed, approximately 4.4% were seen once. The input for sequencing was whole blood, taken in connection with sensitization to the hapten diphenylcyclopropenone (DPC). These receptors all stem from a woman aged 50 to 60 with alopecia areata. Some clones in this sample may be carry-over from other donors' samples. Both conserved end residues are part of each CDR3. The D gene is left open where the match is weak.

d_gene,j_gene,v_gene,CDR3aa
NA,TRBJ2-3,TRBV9,CASGQGDTDTQYF
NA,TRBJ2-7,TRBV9,CASSREPSEQYF
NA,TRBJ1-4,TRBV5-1,CASSPAGDTNEKLFF
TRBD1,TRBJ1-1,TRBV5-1,CASSPPTGGGTEAFF
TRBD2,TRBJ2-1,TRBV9,CASSVVGLAGTSYNEQFF
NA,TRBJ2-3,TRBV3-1,CASSPAKGTVTDTQYF
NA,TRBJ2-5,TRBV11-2,CASSLKNKYQETQYF
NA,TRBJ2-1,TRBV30,CAWNSLAGLYNEQFF
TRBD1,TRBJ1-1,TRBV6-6,CASREQGANTEAFF
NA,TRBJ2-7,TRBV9,CASSVEDNRDEQYF
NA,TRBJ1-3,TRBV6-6,CASSPDLISGNTIYF
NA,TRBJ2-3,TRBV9,CASSVAGDTDTQYF
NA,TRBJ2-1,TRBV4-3,CASSGGRLSSYNEQFF
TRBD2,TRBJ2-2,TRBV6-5,CASSAQGTSFGGELFF
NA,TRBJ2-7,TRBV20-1,CSAREPGREQYF
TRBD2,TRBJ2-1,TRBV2,CASSVADSGSDNEQLF
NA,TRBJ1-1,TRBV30,CAWQGGGTEAFF
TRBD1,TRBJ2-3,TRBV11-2,CASSPGQGVADTQYF
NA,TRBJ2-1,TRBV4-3,CASSQDGASEYNEQFF
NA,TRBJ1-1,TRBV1,CTSSQPPSSLTEAFF
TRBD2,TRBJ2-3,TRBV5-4,CASSYSWTSGDTQYF
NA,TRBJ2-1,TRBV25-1,CASSIGGARSEQFF
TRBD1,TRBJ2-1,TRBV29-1,CSVRDRGFANEQFF
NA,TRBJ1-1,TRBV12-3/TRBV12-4,CASSLSPGGEAFF
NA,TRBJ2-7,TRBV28,CASSLPRAKYF
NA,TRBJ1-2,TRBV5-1,CASSLAGAGGSGYTF
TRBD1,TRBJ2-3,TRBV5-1,CATKPWDSQPDTQYF
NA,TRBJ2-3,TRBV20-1,CSATILGTDTQYF
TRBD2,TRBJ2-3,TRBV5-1,CASSPNGGAGDTQYF
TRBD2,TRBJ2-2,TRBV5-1,CASSLLSGDTGELFF
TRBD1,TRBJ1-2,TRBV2,CASSRDRGDYGYTF
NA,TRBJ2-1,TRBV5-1,CASSLDLSYNEQFF
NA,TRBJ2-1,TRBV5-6,CASSSPVFRNEQFF
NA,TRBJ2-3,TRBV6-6,CASSYLSLSTDTQYF
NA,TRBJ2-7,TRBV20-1,CSALPGGLANRYEQYF
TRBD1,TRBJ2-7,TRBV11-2,CASSLGTGVYEQYF
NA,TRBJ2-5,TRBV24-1,CATSDGTRETQYF
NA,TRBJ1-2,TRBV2,CASSEALGGENGYTF
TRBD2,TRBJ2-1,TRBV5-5,CASSLALAGGGYEQFF
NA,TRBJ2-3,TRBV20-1,CSANHLYTDTQYF
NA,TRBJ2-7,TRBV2,CASTKDSTYEQYF
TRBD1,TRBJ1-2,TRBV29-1,CSVEAQGMGGYTF
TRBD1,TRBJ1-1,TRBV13,CASRPGTGGRGEAFF
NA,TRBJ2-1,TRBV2,CASSEAPGSREQFF
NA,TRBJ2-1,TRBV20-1,CSARSDTSYNEQFF
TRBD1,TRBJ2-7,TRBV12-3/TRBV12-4,CASSLALGQGSYEQYF
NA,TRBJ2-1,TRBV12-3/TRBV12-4,CASSLGGHLYNEQFF
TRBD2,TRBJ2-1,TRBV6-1,CASSEKPAGVYNEQFF
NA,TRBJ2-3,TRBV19,CASRDPSRGPPDTQYF
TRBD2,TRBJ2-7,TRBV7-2,CASTITGTSAYEQYF
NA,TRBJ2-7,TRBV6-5,CASSYKSPQSYEQYF
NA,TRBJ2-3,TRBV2,CASSTLPRTDTQYF
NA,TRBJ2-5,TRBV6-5,CASSPDGKKTQYF
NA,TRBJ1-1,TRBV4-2,CASSQWAGEGTEAFF
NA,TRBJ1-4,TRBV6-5,CASSSGGFGEKLFF
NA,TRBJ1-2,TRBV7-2,CASSPERVGIYGYTF
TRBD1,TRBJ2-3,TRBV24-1,CATFRGQGPNRSTDTQYF